These 21 T cell receptor beta chains originate from one sample sequenced in a study of shared clonotypes between healthy human individuals. CD8 cells regarded as naive lacked CD45RO, were positively chosen for CCR7, and omitted terminally differentiated effector memory CD45RA+ cells. The protocol was immunoSEQ multiplex PCR, while the TCRdb copy is restricted to in-frame clones and leaves out a portion. The data hold under 1 million clones, with roughly 96% observed a single time. The sequenced sample consisted of naive CD8+ T cells sorted from blood. The source is a man in his thirties or forties in good health.

This clone was seen a single time. This chain uses TRBV5-8 with TRBJ2-7; 8 bases align to TRBD1. CDR1 is SGHTS and CDR2 is YDEGEE in the germline V gene. With 4 bases clipped from V and 2 bases from J, the junction kept 5 bases outside the gene matches. This CDR3 spans 14 amino acids. This CDR3 is CASSPRGLPYEQYF. As DNA, the CDR3 is TGTGCCAGCAGCCCCAGGGGGCTCCCCTACGAGCAGTACTTC.

This chain links TRBV19 with TRBJ2-1, with 10 bases fitting TRBD2. Germline V gene sequence: CDR1 LNHDA, CDR2 SQIVND (reference sequence). This CDR3 is built from 15 residues. Trimming removed 5 bases from V and 6 bases from J; junction bases left unmatched: 7. In DNA form, the CDR3 reads TGTGCCAGTAGTTGGAGCGGGAGGGTAGGCAATGAGCAGTTCTTC. It codes for CASSWSGRVGNEQFF.

This chain's CDR3 is CASSQEEGYGNEQFF. CDR3 sequence (DNA): TGCGCCAGCAGCCAAGAGGAAGGTTATGGCAATGAGCAGTTCTTC. The chain combines TRBV4-1 with TRBJ2-1; D ambiguous. Germline V gene lookup returns CDR1 MGHRA and CDR2 YSYEKL. Trimming took 0 bases from V and 6 from J, leaving 12 bases between them. The CDR3 covers 15 residues.

The gene calls are TRBV5-4 and TRBJ1-1, with TRBD1 identical over 9 bases. The CDR3 is 14 amino acids. In germline, CDR1 is SGHNT, CDR2 YYREEE (reference sequence). The junction had 9 bases not matched to a gene; V was cut back by 4 bases and J by 8 bases. In DNA form, the CDR3 reads TGTGCCAGCAGCGCTACAGGGGGCGCGCCGGAAGCTTTCTTT. Protein: CASSATGGAPEAFF. Filled out from reference TRBV5-4 and TRBJ1-1, the complete variable domain reads ETGVTQSPTHLIKTRGQQVTLRCSSQSGHNTVSWYQQALGQGPQFIFQYYREEENGRGNFPPRFSGLQFPNYSSELNVNALELDDSALYLCASSATGGAPEAFFGQGTRLTVV.

This chain connects TRBV18 to TRBJ1-5; D remains ambiguous. V was shortened by 0 bases and J by 0 bases, with 6 bases between the two germline ends. From germline, CDR1 is KGHSH and CDR2 LQKENI. CDR3 size: 15 residues. The CDR3 DNA reads TGTGCCAGCTCACCACCGGGATATAGCAATCAGCCCCAGCATTTT. Its translation: CASSPPGYSNQPQHF.

The chain combines TRBV7-3 with TRBJ2-1, with 12 positions matching TRBD2. V was pared by 3 bases and J by 7 bases, with 1 base of the junction left unmatched. Germline V gene lookup returns CDR1 SGHTA and CDR2 FQGTGA. This CDR3 has 14 residues. Written as DNA, the CDR3 is TGTGCCAGCAGCTTTCTAGCGGGAGGGAATGAGCAGTTCTTC. Translating gives CASSFLAGGNEQFF. Full variable domain (outside the CDR3, taken from reference TRBV7-3 and TRBJ2-1): GAGVSQTPSNKVTEKGKYVELRCDPISGHTALYWYRQSLGQGPEFLIYFQGTGAADDSGLPNDRFFAVRPEGSVSTLKIQRTERGDSAVYLCASSFLAGGNEQFFGPGTRLTVL.

The chain uses TRBV27 and TRBJ2-7, with TRBD2 matching over 9 bases. This CDR3 comprises 16 residues. V lost 3 bases, J lost 1 base, and 7 bases stayed unmatched. CDR1 MNHEY and CDR2 SMNVEV come from the germline V gene (reference sequence). CDR3 DNA sequence: TGTGCCAGCAGTTTGATAGGGCTAGCGGGGTCCTACGAGCAGTACTTC. This sequence encodes CASSLIGLAGSYEQYF.

In its sample, this clone was seen once. This chain joins TRBV6-5 and TRBJ1-1, with D unclear. Germline loops: CDR1 MNHEY, CDR2 SVGAGI. The length of the CDR3 is 13 residues. Trimming cost V 5 bases and J 5 bases, with 12 bases left between them. The CDR3 sequence is CASSQVLGTEAFF. Written as DNA, the CDR3 is TGTGCCAGCAGTCAAGTCCTGGGGACTGAAGCTTTCTTT.

The CDR3 DNA follows: TGTGCCAGCAGCTTAGCTCTAAGCCCCGATACGCAGTATTTT. Its protein is CASSLALSPDTQYF. The chain uses TRBV7-9 and TRBJ2-3; D not resolved. Germline CDR1 is SEHNR and CDR2 is FQNEAQ (reference sequence). With 0 bases removed from V and 6 bases from J, the gap between germline ends came to 10 bases. This CDR3 spans 14 amino acids. The complete variable domain, with remaining parts taken from reference TRBV7-9 and TRBJ2-3, reads DTGVSQNPRHKITKRGQNVTFRCDPISEHNRLYWYRQTLGQGPEFLTYFQNEAQLEKSRLLSDRFSAERPKGSFSTLEIQRTEQGDSAMYLCASSLALSPDTQYFGPGTRLTVL.

This sequence joins TRBV7-9 and TRBJ1-1; TRBD1 aligns across 9 bases. Germline V lookup: CDR1 SEHNR, CDR2 FQNEAQ (reference sequence). The CDR3 loop spans 13 amino acids. The V and J ends lost 0 bases and 7 bases, in that order; junction bases with no gene match: 0. This CDR3 is CASSLADRGEAFF. The DNA for the CDR3 is TGTGCCAGCAGCTTAGCGGACAGGGGTGAAGCTTTCTTT.

This clone was observed a single time. This chain connects TRBV7-9 to TRBJ2-3; 8 bases align to TRBD1. The CDR3 has 15 amino acids. Germline assignment: CDR1 SEHNR and CDR2 FQNEAQ (reference sequence). J lost 5 bases, V lost 5 bases, and 9 bases had no gene match. The DNA for the CDR3 is TGTGCCAGCAGCCCCACCGGGACAGGAAGAGATACGCAGTATTTT. Its protein product is CASSPTGTGRDTQYF.

The chain couples TRBV27 to TRBJ2-3; 7 bases are a match to TRBD2. With 0 bases clipped from V and 2 bases from J, the junction kept 11 bases outside the gene matches. This CDR3 has 18 residues. Germline loops: CDR1 MNHEY, CDR2 SMNVEV (reference sequence). CDR3 DNA: TGTGCCAGCAGTTTATCGGTTCCCCTAGCGGAAAACACAGATACGCAGTATTTT. As protein: CASSLSVPLAENTDTQYF.

The chain couples TRBV27 to TRBJ2-5, with D possibly matching TRBD2 (6 bases). The CDR3 loop spans 14 amino acids. Deletions cut 3 bases from V and 2 bases from J, with 10 bases between. The germline gives CDR1 MNHEY, CDR2 SMNVEV (reference sequence). This chain's CDR3 is CASSFGTPQETQYF. CDR3 coding DNA: TGTGCCAGCAGTTTCGGGACTCCTCAAGAGACCCAGTACTTC.

This clone was counted a single time. The chain links TRBV2 to TRBJ2-7, with 12 bases identical to TRBD2. Unmatched junction bases numbered 9, after V lost 8 bases and J lost 4 bases. The CDR3 has 15 amino acids. From germline, CDR1 is SNHLY and CDR2 FYNNEI. The CDR3 nucleotides read TGTGCCAGCCTCTCAGTAACTAGCGGGAGGTACGAGCAGTACTTC. Encoded protein: CASLSVTSGRYEQYF.

This clone has a single count. CDR3 loop: CASSFTSGSSYEQYF. The DNA of the CDR3 is TGTGCCAGCAGCTTCACTAGCGGCAGCTCCTACGAGCAGTACTTC. The V call is TRBV7-9, the J call TRBJ2-7; 8 nucleotides align to TRBD2. The CDR3 length is 15 residues. V lost 3 bases, J lost 0 bases, and 4 bases stayed unmatched. Germline lookup yields CDR1 SEHNR and CDR2 FQNEAQ (reference sequence).

The count of this clone is one. The gene calls are TRBV29-1 and TRBJ1-1; no reliable D call. CDR3 length equals 13 residues. Germline values: CDR1 SQVTM, CDR2 ANQGSEA. Trimming took 4 bases from V and 0 from J, leaving 9 bases between them. CDR3 DNA sequence: TGCAGCGTTGTCTCGGCCATGAACACTGAAGCTTTCTTT. Its protein is CSVVSAMNTEAFF.

The genes are TRBV5-6 and TRBJ1-1; D perhaps matches TRBD1 (6 bases). CDR1 SGHDT and CDR2 YYEEEE come from the germline V gene. V was cut by 0 bases and J by 5 bases, with 14 bases left in between. This CDR3 comprises 15 residues. The CDR3 region is CASSLAGGLGTEAFF. DNA for the CDR3: TGTGCCAGCAGCTTGGCGGGGGGGCTTGGGACTGAAGCTTTCTTT.

This chain connects TRBV19 to TRBJ2-7; 11 positions agree with TRBD2. CDR3 length: 15 residues. Looked up from germline, CDR1 is LNHDA and CDR2 is SQIVND (reference sequence). The junction had 5 bases not matched to a gene; V was cut back by 4 bases and J by 3 bases. CDR3 sequence: CASSTRGLADYEQYF. The CDR3 region has the DNA TGTGCCAGTAGTACCCGGGGACTAGCGGACTACGAGCAGTACTTC.

The chain combines TRBV27 with TRBJ1-5, with 8 bases that match TRBD1. The junction had 5 bases not matched to a gene; V was cut back by 5 bases and J by 5 bases. This CDR3 contains 14 residues. Germline CDR1 and CDR2: MNHEY and SMNVEV (reference sequence). The CDR3 coding sequence is TGTGCCAGCAGTAGACAGGGGAGGGATCAGCCCCAGCATTTT. Translation: CASSRQGRDQPQHF.

The rearrangement joins TRBV27 to TRBJ2-3; TRBD2 might be the D (6 bases). The CDR3 totals 13 residues. V lost 1 base and J 5 bases, leaving 7 bases between the germline ends. CDR1 MNHEY and CDR2 SMNVEV come from the germline V gene (reference sequence). CDR3 protein: CASSLLEGDTQYF. The CDR3 bases are TGTGCCAGCAGTTTATTGGAGGGAGATACGCAGTATTTT.

The chain uses TRBV9 and TRBJ2-3; D gene unclear. Germline CDR1 reads SGDLS; CDR2 reads YYNGEE. The CDR3 spans 14 residues. V lost 0 bases and J 2 bases, leaving 7 bases between the germline ends. CDR3 region: CASSVGSVTDTQYF. In DNA, the CDR3 is TGTGCCAGCAGCGTAGGGAGCGTCACAGATACGCAGTATTTT.